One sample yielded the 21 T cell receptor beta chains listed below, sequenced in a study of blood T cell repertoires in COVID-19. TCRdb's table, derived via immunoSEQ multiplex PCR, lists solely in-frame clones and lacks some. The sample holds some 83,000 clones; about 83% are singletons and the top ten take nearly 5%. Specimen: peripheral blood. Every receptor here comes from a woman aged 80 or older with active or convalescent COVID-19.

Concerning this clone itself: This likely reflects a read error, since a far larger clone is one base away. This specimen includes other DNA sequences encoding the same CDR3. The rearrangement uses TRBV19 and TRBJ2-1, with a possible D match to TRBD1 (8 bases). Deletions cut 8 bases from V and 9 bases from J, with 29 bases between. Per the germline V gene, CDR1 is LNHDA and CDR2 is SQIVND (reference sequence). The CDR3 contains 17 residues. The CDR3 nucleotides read TGTGCCAGTCGTCCCGGGGCGGGGAGGACAGGGAGGGGTGAGCAGTTCTTC. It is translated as CASRPGAGRTGRGEQFF.

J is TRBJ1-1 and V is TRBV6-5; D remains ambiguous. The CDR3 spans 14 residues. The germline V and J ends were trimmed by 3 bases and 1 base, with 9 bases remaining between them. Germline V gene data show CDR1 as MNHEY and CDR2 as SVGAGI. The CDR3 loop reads CASSYTRGNTEAFF. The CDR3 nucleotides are TGTGCCAGCAGTTATACGCGGGGGAACACTGAAGCTTTCTTT.

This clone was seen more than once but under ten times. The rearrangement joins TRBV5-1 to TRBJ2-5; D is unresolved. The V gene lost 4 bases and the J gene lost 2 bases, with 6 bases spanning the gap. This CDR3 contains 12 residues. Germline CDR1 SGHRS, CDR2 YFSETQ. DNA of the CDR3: TGCGCCAGCAGCGATCTACAAGAGACCCAGTACTTC. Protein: CASSDLQETQYF.

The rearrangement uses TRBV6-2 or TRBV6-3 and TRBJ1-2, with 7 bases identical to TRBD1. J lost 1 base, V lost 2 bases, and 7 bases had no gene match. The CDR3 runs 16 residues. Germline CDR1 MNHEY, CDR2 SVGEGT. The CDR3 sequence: CASSYHGTASNYGYTF. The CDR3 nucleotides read TGTGCCAGCAGTTACCACGGGACAGCGAGTAACTATGGCTACACCTTC.

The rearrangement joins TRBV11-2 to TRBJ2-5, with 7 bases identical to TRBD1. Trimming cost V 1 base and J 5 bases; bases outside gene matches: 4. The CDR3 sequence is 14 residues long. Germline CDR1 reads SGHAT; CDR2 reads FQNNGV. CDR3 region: CASSLGGGRETQYF. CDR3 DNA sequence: TGTGCCAGCAGCTTAGGAGGGGGCAGGGAGACCCAGTACTTC.

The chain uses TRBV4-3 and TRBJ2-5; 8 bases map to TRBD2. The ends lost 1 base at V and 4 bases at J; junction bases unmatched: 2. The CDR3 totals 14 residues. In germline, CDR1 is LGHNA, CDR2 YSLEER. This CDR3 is CASSQGRGGETQYF. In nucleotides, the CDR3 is TGCGCCAGCAGCCAAGGACGGGGGGGAGAGACCCAGTACTTC.

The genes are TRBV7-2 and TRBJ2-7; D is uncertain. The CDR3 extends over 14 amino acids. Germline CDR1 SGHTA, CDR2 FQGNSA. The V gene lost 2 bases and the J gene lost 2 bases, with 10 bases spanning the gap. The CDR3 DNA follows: TGTGCCAGCAGCTTATTGGTGGGCCCCTACGAGCAGTACTTC. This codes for CASSLLVGPYEQYF. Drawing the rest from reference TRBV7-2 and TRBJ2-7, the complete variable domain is GAGVSQSPSNKVTEKGKDVELRCDPISGHTALYWYRQSLGQGLEFLIYFQGNSAPDKSGLPSDRFSAERTGGSVSTLTIQRTQQEDSAVYLCASSLLVGPYEQYFGPGTRLTVT.

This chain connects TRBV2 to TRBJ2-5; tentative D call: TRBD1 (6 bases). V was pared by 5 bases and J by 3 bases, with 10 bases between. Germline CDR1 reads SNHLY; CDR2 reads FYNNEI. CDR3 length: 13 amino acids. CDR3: CASSRGQKETQYF. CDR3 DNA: TGTGCCAGCAGTCGAGGACAGAAAGAGACCCAGTACTTC.

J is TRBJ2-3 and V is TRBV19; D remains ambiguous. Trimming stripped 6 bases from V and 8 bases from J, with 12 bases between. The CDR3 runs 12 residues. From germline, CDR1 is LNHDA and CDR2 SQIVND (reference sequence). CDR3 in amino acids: CASSENLGTQYF. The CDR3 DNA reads TGTGCCAGTAGCGAAAACCTAGGTACGCAGTATTTT.

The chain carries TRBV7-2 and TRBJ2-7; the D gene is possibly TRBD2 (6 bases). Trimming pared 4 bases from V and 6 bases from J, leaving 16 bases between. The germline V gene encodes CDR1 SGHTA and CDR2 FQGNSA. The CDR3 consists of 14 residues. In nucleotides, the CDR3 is TGTGCCAGCAGCTCGGGACCGCGGGGCATCGAGCAGTACTTC. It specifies CASSSGPRGIEQYF.

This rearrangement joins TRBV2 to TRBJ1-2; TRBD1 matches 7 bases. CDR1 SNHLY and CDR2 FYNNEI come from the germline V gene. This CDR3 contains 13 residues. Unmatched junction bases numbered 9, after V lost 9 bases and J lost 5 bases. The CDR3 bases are TGTGCCAGTCGGCAGGGGGAGATATATGGCTACACCTTC. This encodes CASRQGEIYGYTF.

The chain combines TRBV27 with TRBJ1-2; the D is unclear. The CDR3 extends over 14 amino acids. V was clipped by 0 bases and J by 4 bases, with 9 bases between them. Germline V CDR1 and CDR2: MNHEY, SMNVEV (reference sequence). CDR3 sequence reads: CASSLSAEFYGYTF. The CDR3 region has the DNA TGTGCCAGCAGTTTATCCGCAGAATTCTATGGCTACACCTTC.

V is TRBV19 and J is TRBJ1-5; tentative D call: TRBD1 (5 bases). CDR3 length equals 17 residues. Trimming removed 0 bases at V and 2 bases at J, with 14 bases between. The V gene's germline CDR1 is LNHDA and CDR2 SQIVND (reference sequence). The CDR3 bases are TGTGCCAGTAGTATAGATGTAGGGGCTGTAGGCAATCAGCCCCAGCATTTT. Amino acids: CASSIDVGAVGNQPQHF.

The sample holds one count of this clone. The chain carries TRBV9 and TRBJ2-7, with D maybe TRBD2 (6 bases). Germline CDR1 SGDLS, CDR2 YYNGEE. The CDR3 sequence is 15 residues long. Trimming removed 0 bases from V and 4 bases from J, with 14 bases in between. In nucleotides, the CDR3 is TGTGCCAGCAGCGTAGGCGGAGGGTCTTTATACGAGCAGTACTTC. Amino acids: CASSVGGGSLYEQYF.

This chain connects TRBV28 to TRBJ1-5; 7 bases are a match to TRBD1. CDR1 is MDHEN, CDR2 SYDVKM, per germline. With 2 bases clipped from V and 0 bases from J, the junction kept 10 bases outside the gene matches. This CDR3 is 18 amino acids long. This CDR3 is CASSLGGQGGYSNQPQHF. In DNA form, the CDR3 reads TGTGCCAGCAGTTTAGGTGGCCAGGGGGGATATAGCAATCAGCCCCAGCATTTT.

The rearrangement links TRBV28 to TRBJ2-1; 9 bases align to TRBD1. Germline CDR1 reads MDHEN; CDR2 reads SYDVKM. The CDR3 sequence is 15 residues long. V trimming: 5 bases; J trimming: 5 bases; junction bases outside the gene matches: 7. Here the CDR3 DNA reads TGTGCCAGCAGTCTCCGGGACAGGGCTAACAATGAGCAGTTCTTC. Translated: CASSLRDRANNEQFF.

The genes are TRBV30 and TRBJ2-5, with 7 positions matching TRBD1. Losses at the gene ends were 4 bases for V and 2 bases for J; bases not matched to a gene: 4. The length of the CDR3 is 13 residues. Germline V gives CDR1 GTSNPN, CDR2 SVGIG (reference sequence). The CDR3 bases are TGTGCCTGGATCGAGACAGGGCAAGAGACCCAGTACTTC. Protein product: CAWIETGQETQYF.

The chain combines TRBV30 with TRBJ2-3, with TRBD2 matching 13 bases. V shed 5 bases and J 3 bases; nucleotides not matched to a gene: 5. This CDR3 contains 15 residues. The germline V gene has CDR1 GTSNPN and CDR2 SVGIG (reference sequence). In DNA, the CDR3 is TGTGCCTGGGGGAGGACTAGCGGGAGAACAGATACGCAGTATTTT. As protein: CAWGRTSGRTDTQYF.

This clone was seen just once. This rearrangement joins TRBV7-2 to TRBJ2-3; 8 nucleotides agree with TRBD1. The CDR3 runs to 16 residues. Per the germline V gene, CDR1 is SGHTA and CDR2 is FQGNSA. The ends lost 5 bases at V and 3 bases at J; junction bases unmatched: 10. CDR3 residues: CASSHRDRGLTDTQYF. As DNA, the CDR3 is TGTGCCAGCAGCCATCGAGACAGGGGCCTAACAGATACGCAGTATTTT.

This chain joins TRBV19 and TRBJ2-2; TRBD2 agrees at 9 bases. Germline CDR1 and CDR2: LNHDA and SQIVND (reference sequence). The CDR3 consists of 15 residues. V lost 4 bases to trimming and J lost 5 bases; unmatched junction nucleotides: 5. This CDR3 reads CASSKRLAETGELFF. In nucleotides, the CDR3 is TGTGCCAGTAGTAAGCGACTAGCGGAAACCGGGGAGCTGTTTTTT.

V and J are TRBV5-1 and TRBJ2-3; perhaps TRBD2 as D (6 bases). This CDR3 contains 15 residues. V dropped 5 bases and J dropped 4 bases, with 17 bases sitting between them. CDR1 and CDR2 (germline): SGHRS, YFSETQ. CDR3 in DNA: TGCGCCAGCAGAGTCGGGGGTGGGGCCCCAGATACGCAGTATTTT. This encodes CASRVGGGAPDTQYF.